The 20 T cell receptor beta chains presented below share a single source sample, sequenced in a study of cytomegalovirus exposure and HLA in healthy donors. It was with 60 Vbeta and 13 Jbeta primers that the PCR ran. Produced via immunoSEQ multiplex PCR; TCRdb's table is partial and in-frame only. This table holds around 170,000 clones, 82% found once. The sequencing input was PBMCs. Every receptor here comes from a man aged 40-49 years in good health and CMV-seronegative.

The chain employs TRBV30 and TRBJ2-7; 8 positions match TRBD1. CDR3 length: 15 residues. The trim removed 3 bases at V and 6 bases at J, leaving 13 bases unmatched. The germline V gene has CDR1 GTSNPN and CDR2 SVGIG (reference sequence). The CDR3 loop reads CAWRLGGQGSGEQYF. The CDR3 DNA reads TGTGCCTGGAGGCTAGGAGGACAGGGAAGCGGCGAGCAGTACTTC.

The chain recombines TRBV7-2 with TRBJ2-3, with TRBD2 matching 13 bases. With V trimmed by 4 bases and J by 7 bases, 8 bases remained unmatched. Germline loops: CDR1 SGHTA, CDR2 FQGNSA. The CDR3 is 16 amino acids. DNA of the CDR3: TGTGCCAGCAGCTCCCCCGGACTAGCGGGGGCAAATACGCAGTATTTT. It yields the protein CASSSPGLAGANTQYF.

The chain links TRBV7-2 to TRBJ2-5, with 8 bases lining up with TRBD1. The CDR3 spans 12 residues. The germline gives CDR1 SGHTA, CDR2 FQGNSA. The V gene end was trimmed by 6 bases and the J gene end by 5 bases; junction bases not matched to a gene: 2. The DNA of the CDR3 is TGTGCCAGCAGGACAGGGGTGGAGACCCAGTACTTC. Translation: CASRTGVETQYF. Using reference TRBV7-2 and TRBJ2-5 for the parts outside the CDR3, the full variable domain is GAGVSQSPSNKVTEKGKDVELRCDPISGHTALYWYRQSLGQGLEFLIYFQGNSAPDKSGLPSDRFSAERTGGSVSTLTIQRTQQEDSAVYLCASRTGVETQYFGPGTRLLVL.

V and J are TRBV19 and TRBJ1-2; 10 positions agree with TRBD1. The CDR3 runs to 17 residues. The V and J ends lost 5 bases and 4 bases, in that order; junction bases with no gene match: 13. Germline V lookup: CDR1 LNHDA, CDR2 SQIVND (reference sequence). CDR3 in amino acids: CASSSGRTGQGGYGYTF. In nucleotides, the CDR3 is TGTGCCAGTAGTTCCGGACGCACTGGACAGGGGGGCTATGGCTACACCTTC.

This rearrangement joins TRBV4-1 to TRBJ2-2, with D possibly TRBD2 on 6 matching bases. This CDR3 is 17 amino acids long. Trimming stripped 6 bases from V and 2 bases from J, with 19 bases between. Germline V gene sequence: CDR1 MGHRA, CDR2 YSYEKL. This chain's CDR3 is CASSPRASVTNTGELFF. The CDR3 bases are TGCGCCAGCAGTCCAAGGGCTAGCGTAACAAACACCGGGGAGCTGTTTTTT.

This clone was recorded a few times. The CDR3 DNA sequence: TGTGCCAGCAGCCGGACAGGGGGCTTGCAGAGCGAGCAGTACTTC. Its protein product is CASSRTGGLQSEQYF. The chain has TRBV6-5 and TRBJ2-7; TRBD1 matches at 11 bases. The CDR3 covers 15 residues. Looked up from germline, CDR1 is MNHEY and CDR2 is SVGAGI. V was pared by 6 bases and J by 6 bases, with 10 bases of the junction left unmatched.

This clone was seen only a few times. This rearrangement joins TRBV11-2 to TRBJ2-7; no definite D call. The CDR3 runs to 14 residues. The germline CDR1 and CDR2 sequences are SGHAT and FQNNGV. V shed 1 base and J shed 2 bases, with 9 bases lying between them. The CDR3 sequence is CASSLVGGPYEQYF. CDR3 nucleotide sequence: TGTGCCAGCAGCTTAGTCGGCGGCCCCTACGAGCAGTACTTC.

This chain uses TRBV19 with TRBJ2-7, with TRBD1 matching 9 bases. Germline assignment: CDR1 LNHDA and CDR2 SQIVND (reference sequence). V dropped 3 bases and J dropped 3; count of bases not matched to a gene: 6. The CDR3 has 15 amino acids. The CDR3: CASSMTGGGRYEQYF. CDR3 nucleotides: TGTGCCAGTAGTATGACAGGGGGAGGTCGCTACGAGCAGTACTTC.

The V gene is TRBV10-3, the J gene TRBJ2-7, with 9 bases matching TRBD1. The CDR3 consists of 15 residues. CDR1 is ENHRY, CDR2 SYGVKD, per germline. J lost 7 bases, V lost 5 bases, and 12 bases had no gene match. CDR3 protein: CAISRTGGAANEQYF. Here the CDR3 DNA reads TGTGCCATCAGTCGAACAGGGGGCGCCGCAAATGAGCAGTACTTC.

V is TRBV27 and J is TRBJ2-7, with a weak D call TRBD1 (6 bases). With 4 bases removed from V and 3 bases from J, the gap between germline ends came to 10 bases. CDR1 is MNHEY, CDR2 SMNVEV, per germline (reference sequence). This CDR3 has 13 residues. CDR3 nucleotide sequence: TGTGCCAGCAGTTCTACACAGGGCTACGAGCAGTACTTC. Its translation: CASSSTQGYEQYF.

This clone was counted between two and nine times. The chain uses TRBV28 and TRBJ2-5; TRBD1 matches 8 bases. This CDR3 spans 15 amino acids. Germline CDR1 reads MDHEN; CDR2 reads SYDVKM. The ends lost 5 bases at V and 5 bases at J; junction bases unmatched: 10. The CDR3, as DNA: TGTGCCAGCAGTGGTCCTCAGGGGGCAGGGGAGACCCAGTACTTC. The encoded protein is CASSGPQGAGETQYF. The complete variable domain, with remaining parts taken from reference TRBV28 and TRBJ2-5, reads DVKVTQSSRYLVKRTGEKVFLECVQDMDHENMFWYRQDPGLGLRLIYFSYDVKMKEKGDIPEGYSVSREKKERFSLILESASTNQTSMYLCASSGPQGAGETQYFGPGTRLLVL.

The genes are TRBV27 and TRBJ2-3, with D possibly TRBD2 on 7 matching bases. Germline V gene sequence: CDR1 MNHEY, CDR2 SMNVEV (reference sequence). The germline V and J ends were trimmed by 4 bases and 5 bases, with 13 bases remaining between them. The CDR3 runs 14 residues. CDR3 DNA sequence: TGTGCCAGCAGTTGGGGGGGGCAGGGAGATACGCAGTATTTT. As protein: CASSWGGQGDTQYF.

This rearrangement joins TRBV7-8 to TRBJ1-2; the D gene is possibly TRBD1 (6 bases). Germline CDR1 and CDR2: SGHVS and FQNEAQ. The CDR3 spans 16 residues. V dropped 5 bases and J dropped 2 bases, with 18 bases sitting between them. CDR3 in DNA: TGTGCCAGCAGCGTTAGAAACAACAGGGTAAACTATGGCTACACCTTC. This translates into CASSVRNNRVNYGYTF.

The chain joins TRBV5-4 to TRBJ2-7; 12 bases are shared with TRBD2. CDR1 is SGHNT, CDR2 YYREEE, per germline (reference sequence). The CDR3 runs to 17 residues. V shed 4 bases and J 6 bases; nucleotides not matched to a gene: 14. The CDR3 spells CASSPYPSGRVPREQYF. The CDR3 nucleotides read TGTGCCAGCAGCCCATACCCTAGCGGGAGGGTTCCACGCGAGCAGTACTTC.

The rearrangement uses TRBV7-9 and TRBJ1-1; 8 nucleotides align to TRBD1. The CDR3 has 12 residues. After removal of 5 bases from V and 8 bases from J, the junction contained 4 bases not matched to a gene. Germline values: CDR1 SEHNR, CDR2 FQNEAQ (reference sequence). Here the CDR3 reads CASSPDRGEAFF. CDR3 bases: TGTGCCAGCAGCCCAGACAGGGGCGAAGCTTTCTTT.

The chain couples TRBV10-3 to TRBJ2-3; TRBD1 is a possible D gene (6 bases). The CDR3 totals 17 residues. Germline V gene lookup returns CDR1 ENHRY and CDR2 SYGVKD. Between the trimmed V and J ends, which lost 2 bases and 3 bases, there was a span of 18 bases. In nucleotides, the CDR3 is TGTGCCATCAGTGAGCCCCGAGGTGGGGGCGGAACAGATACGCAGTATTTT. Amino acids: CAISEPRGGGGTDTQYF.

This clone was detected only once. CDR3 amino acids: CASSAGGTGNTIYF. The CDR3 coding sequence is TGTGCCAGCAGCGCAGGGGGAACTGGAAACACCATATATTTT. V gene TRBV9 combines with J gene TRBJ1-3, with 7 positions matching TRBD1. This CDR3 has 14 amino acids. Losses at the gene ends were 3 bases for V and 2 bases for J; bases not matched to a gene: 2. Germline V gene sequence: CDR1 SGDLS, CDR2 YYNGEE.

V and J are TRBV11-2 and TRBJ1-2; D gene ambiguous. V lost 4 bases, J lost 2 bases, and 17 bases lay in between. The CDR3 totals 16 residues. CDR1 SGHAT and CDR2 FQNNGV come from the germline V gene. DNA of the CDR3: TGTGCCAGCAGCTCTCCGGCGGATCGCAGAAACTATGGCTACACCTTC. Its protein product is CASSSPADRRNYGYTF.

A few counts support this clone. V gene TRBV11-2 combines with J gene TRBJ1-6; no clear D gene. Between the trimmed V and J ends, which lost 1 base and 2 bases, there was a span of 9 bases. The V gene's germline CDR1 is SGHAT and CDR2 FQNNGV. CDR3 length: 16 residues. CDR3 loop: CASSLVVAAYNSPLHF. The DNA for the CDR3 is TGTGCCAGCAGCTTAGTCGTGGCCGCCTATAATTCACCCCTCCACTTT.

The chain links TRBV4-3 to TRBJ1-3, with 7 bases aligning to TRBD1. V shed 0 bases, J shed 2 bases, and the junction held 10 bases outside the gene matches. The CDR3 has 18 amino acids. Per germline, CDR1 LGHNA and CDR2 YSLEER. The CDR3 sequence: CASSQDPTTGKTGNTIYF. The CDR3 nucleotides read TGCGCCAGCAGCCAAGATCCCACGACAGGGAAAACTGGAAACACCATATATTTT.